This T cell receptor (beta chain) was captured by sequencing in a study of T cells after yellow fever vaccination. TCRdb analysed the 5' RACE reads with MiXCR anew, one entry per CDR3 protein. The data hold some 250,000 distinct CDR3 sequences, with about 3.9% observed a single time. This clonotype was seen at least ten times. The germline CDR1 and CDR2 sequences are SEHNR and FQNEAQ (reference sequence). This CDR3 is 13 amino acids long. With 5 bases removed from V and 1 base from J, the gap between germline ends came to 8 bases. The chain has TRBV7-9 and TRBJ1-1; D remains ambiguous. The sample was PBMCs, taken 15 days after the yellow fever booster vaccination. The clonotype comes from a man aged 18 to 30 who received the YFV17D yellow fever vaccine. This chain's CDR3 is CASSEQRNTEAFF. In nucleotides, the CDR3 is TGTGCCAGCAGCGAGCAGCGGAACACTGAAGCTTTCTTT.